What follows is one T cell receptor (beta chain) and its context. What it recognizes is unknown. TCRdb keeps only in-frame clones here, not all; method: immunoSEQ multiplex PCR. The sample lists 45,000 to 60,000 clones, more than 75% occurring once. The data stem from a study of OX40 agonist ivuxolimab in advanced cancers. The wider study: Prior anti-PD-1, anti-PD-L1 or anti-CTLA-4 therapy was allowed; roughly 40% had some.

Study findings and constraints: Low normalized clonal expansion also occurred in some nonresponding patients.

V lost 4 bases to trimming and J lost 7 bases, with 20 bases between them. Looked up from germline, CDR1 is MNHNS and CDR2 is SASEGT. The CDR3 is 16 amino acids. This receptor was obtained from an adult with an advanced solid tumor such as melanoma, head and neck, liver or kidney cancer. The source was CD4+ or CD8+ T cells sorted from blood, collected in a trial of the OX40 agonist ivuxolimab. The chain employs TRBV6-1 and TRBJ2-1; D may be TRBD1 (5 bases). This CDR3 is CASSVRDPSEANEQFF. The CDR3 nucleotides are TGTGCCAGCAGTGTCAGGGATCCCAGCGAGGCTAATGAGCAGTTCTTC.